This T cell receptor beta chain came from a study of Graves' ophthalmopathy and Graves' hyperthyroidism. Findings and caveats of the study: As the model predicted ophthalmopathy progression, it achieved a sensitivity of roughly 69% and a specificity of approximately 72%. Among thyroid clonotypes expanded above 0.001 frequency, most also appeared in blood.

Other autoimmune diseases, uncontrolled infections, pregnancy or lactation ruled patients out of participation. As concerns this clonotype: Its antigen is not identified.

Between the trimmed V and J ends, which lost 4 bases and 4 bases, there was a span of 10 bases. Germline V gives CDR1 MDHEN, CDR2 SYDVKM. The CDR3 runs to 13 residues. Beta-chain TCR CDR3 regions were amplified from RNA transcripts. HTBI primers were used in a first-round RT-PCR, which preceded a second-round multiplex PCR. Each CDR3 protein gets one entry after TCRdb re-called the multiplex PCR reads with MiXCR. This table has approximately 540,000 distinct CDR3 sequences, just under 40% appearing once. This clonotype was obtained from an adult man with Graves' hyperthyroidism. Specimen: peripheral blood or thyroid tissue (not recorded which). This chain connects TRBV28 to TRBJ1-2; no reliable D call. Written as DNA, the CDR3 is TGTGCCAGCAGTTCCCCCTGGACCTATGGCTACACCTTC. Translated, it gives CASSSPWTYGYTF.